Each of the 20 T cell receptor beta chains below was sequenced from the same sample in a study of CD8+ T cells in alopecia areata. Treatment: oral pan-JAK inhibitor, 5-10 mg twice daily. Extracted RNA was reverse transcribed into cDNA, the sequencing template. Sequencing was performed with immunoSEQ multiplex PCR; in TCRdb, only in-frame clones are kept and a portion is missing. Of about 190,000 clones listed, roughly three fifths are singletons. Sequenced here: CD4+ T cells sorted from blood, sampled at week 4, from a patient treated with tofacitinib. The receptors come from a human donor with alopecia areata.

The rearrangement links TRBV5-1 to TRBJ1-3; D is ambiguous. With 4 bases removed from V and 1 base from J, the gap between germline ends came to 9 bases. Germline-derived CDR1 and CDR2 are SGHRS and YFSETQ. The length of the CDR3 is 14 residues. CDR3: CASSRWESGNTIYF. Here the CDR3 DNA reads TGCGCCAGCAGCCGTTGGGAATCTGGAAACACCATATATTTT.

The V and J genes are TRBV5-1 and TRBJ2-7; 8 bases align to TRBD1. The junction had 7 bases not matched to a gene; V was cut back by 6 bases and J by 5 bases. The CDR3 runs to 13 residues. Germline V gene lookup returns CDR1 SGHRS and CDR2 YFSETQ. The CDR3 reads CASTLTGADEQYF. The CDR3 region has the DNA TGCGCCAGCACTCTGACAGGGGCCGACGAGCAGTACTTC.

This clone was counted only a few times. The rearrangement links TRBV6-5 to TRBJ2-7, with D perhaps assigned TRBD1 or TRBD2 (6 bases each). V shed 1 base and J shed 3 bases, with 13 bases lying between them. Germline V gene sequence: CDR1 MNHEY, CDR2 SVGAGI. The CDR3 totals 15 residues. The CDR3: CASSYFGGESYEQYF. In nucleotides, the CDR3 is TGTGCCAGCAGTTACTTCGGGGGCGAAAGCTACGAGCAGTACTTC.

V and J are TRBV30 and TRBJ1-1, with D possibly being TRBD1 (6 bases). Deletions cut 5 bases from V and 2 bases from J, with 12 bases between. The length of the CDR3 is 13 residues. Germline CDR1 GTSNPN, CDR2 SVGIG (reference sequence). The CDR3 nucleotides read TGTGCCTGGCGCAGGACAGCAAACACTGAAGCTTTCTTT. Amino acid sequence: CAWRRTANTEAFF.

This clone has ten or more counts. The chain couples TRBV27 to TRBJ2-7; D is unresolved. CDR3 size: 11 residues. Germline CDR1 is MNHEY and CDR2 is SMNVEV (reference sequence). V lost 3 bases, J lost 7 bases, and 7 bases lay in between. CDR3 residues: CASSFVEEQYF. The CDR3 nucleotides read TGTGCCAGCAGTTTCGTAGAAGAGCAGTACTTC.

The CDR3 nucleotides are TGTGCCAGCAGCTCATTTTATTATACATTCGATGAGCAGTTCTTC. Translation gives CASSSFYYTFDEQFF. The J gene is TRBJ2-1, the V gene TRBV7-2; D call uncertain. CDR1 and CDR2 from the germline V gene are SGHTA and FQGNSA. The CDR3 has 15 amino acids. V was cut by 4 bases and J by 8 bases, with 18 bases left in between.

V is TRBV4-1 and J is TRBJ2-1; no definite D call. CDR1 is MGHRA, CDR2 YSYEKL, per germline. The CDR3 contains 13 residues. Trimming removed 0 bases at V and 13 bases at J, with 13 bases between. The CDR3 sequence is CASSQDRRLSQFF. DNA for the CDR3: TGCGCCAGCAGCCAAGATCGGAGACTCTCCCAGTTCTTC.

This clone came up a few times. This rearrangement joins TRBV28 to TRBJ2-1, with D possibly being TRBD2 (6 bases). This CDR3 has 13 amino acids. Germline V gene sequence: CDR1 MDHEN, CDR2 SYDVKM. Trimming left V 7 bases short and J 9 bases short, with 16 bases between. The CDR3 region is CASTQGSGGEQFF. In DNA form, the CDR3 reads TGTGCCAGCACCCAAGGATCCGGGGGTGAGCAGTTCTTC.

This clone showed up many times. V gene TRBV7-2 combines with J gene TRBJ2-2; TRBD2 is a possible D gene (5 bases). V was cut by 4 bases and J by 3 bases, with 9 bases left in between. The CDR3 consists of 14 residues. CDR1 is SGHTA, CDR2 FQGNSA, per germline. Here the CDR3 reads CASSSTGDTGELFF. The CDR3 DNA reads TGTGCCAGCAGCTCCACCGGGGACACCGGGGAGCTGTTTTTT.

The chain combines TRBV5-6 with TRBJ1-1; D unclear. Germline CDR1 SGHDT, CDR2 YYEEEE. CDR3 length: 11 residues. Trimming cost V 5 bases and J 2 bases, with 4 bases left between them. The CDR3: CASSRNTEAFF. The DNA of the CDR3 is TGTGCCAGCAGTAGAAACACTGAAGCTTTCTTT. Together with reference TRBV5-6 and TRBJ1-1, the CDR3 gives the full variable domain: DAGVTQSPTHLIKTRGQQVTLRCSPKSGHDTVSWYQQALGQGPQFIFQYYEEEERQRGNFPDRFSGHQFPNYSSELNVNALLLGDSALYLCASSRNTEAFFGQGTRLTVV.

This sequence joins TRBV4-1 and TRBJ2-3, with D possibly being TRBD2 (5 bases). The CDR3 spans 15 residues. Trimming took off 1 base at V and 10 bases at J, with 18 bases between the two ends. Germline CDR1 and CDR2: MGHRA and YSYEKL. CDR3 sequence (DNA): TGCGCCAGCAGCCAAGCCAACGGCGGACTCCAGGCGCAGTATTTT. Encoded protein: CASSQANGGLQAQYF.

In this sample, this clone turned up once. The CDR3: CSVEGGGAGGPVDEQFF. The CDR3 nucleotides read TGCAGCGTTGAAGGAGGAGGGGCGGGAGGGCCTGTGGATGAGCAGTTCTTC. V gene TRBV29-1 combines with J gene TRBJ2-1; 9 nucleotides line up with TRBD2. Germline-derived CDR1 and CDR2 are SQVTM and ANQGSEA. V gave up 1 base and J gave up 8 bases; unmatched junction bases: 15. The CDR3 totals 17 residues.

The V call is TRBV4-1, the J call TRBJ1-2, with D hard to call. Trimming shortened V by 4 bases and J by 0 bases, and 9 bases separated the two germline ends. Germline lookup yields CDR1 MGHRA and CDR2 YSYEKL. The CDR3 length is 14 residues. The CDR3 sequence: CASSPYTTNYGYTF. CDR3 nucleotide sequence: TGCGCCAGCAGCCCTTATACAACTAACTATGGCTACACCTTC.

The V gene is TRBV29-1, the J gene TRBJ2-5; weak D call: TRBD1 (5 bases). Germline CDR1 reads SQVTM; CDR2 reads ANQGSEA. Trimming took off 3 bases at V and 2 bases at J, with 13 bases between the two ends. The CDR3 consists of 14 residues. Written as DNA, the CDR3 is TGCAGCGTTGACCCTGACAGCTTTCAAGAGACCCAGTACTTC. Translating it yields CSVDPDSFQETQYF.

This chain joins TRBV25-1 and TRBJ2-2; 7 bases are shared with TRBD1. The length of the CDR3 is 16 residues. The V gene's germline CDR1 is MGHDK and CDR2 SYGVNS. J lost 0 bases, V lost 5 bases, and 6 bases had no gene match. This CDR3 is CASSPRTGTNTGELFF. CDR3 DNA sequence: TGTGCCAGCAGTCCACGGACAGGAACGAACACCGGGGAGCTGTTTTTT. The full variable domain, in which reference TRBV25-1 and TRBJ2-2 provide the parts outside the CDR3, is EADIYQTPRYLVIGTGKKITLECSQTMGHDKMYWYQQDPGMELHLIHYSYGVNSTEKGDLSSESTVSRIRTEHFPLTLESARPSHTSQYLCASSPRTGTNTGELFFGEGSRLTVL.

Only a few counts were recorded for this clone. The CDR3 region is CASSLTYRETQYF. CDR3 sequence (DNA): TGTGCCAGCAGCTTAACTTATCGGGAGACCCAGTACTTC. V is TRBV7-2 and J is TRBJ2-5; D remains ambiguous. The germline V gene encodes CDR1 SGHTA and CDR2 FQGNSA. V dropped 2 bases and J dropped 5 bases, with 9 bases sitting between them. The CDR3 sequence is 13 residues long.

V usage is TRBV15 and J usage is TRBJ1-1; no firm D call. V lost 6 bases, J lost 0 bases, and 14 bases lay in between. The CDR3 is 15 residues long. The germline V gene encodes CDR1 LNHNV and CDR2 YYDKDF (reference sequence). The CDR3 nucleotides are TGTGCCACCAGAGCAGCTGGGGTCATGAACACTGAAGCTTTCTTT. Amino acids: CATRAAGVMNTEAFF. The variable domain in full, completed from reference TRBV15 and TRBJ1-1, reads DAMVIQNPRYQVTQFGKPVTLSCSQTLNHNVMYWYQQKSSQAPKLLFHYYDKDFNNEADTPDNFQSRRPNTSFCFLDIRSPGLGDTAMYLCATRAAGVMNTEAFFGQGTRLTVV.

The CDR3 sequence is CASSSPGGVINIQYF. DNA for the CDR3: TGTGCCAGCAGTTCGCCGGGCGGGGTAATAAACATTCAGTACTTC. J is TRBJ2-4 and V is TRBV28; D is perhaps TRBD2 (6 bases). The V and J ends lost 4 bases and 6 bases respectively, with 16 bases between them. This CDR3 has 15 amino acids. Germline CDR1 MDHEN, CDR2 SYDVKM.

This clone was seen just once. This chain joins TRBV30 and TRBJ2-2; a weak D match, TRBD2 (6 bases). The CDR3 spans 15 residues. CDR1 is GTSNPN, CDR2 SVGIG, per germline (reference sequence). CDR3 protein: CASDLERAGTGELFF. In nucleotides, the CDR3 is TGTGCTTCTGACCTCGAAAGGGCGGGAACCGGGGAGCTGTTTTTT.

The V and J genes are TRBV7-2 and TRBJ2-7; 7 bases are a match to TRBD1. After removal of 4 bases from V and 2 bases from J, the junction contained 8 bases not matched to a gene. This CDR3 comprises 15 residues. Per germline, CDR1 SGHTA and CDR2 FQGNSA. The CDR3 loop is CASSSTGTEAYEQYF. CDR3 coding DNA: TGTGCCAGCAGCTCGACCGGGACAGAGGCCTACGAGCAGTACTTC.